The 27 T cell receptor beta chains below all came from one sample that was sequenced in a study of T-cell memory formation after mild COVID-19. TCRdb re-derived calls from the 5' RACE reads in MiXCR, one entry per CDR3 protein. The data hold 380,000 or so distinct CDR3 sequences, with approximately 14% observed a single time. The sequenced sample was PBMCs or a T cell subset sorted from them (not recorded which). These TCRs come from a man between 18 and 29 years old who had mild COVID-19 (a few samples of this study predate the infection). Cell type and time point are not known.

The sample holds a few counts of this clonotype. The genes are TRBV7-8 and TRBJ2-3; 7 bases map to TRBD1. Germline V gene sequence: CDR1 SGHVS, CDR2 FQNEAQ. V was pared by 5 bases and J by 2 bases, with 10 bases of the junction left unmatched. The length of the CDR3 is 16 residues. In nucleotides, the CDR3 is TGTGCCAGCAGCCACCGGACAGGCGGCTTCACAGATACGCAGTATTTT. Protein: CASSHRTGGFTDTQYF.

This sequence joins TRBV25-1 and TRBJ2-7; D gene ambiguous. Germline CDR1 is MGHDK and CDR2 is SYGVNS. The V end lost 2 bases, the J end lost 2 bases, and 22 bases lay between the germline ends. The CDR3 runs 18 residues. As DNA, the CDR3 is TGTGCCAGCAGTGAAATGGGCAGCCAAACTCCAATAACCTACGAGCAGTACTTC. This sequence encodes CASSEMGSQTPITYEQYF.

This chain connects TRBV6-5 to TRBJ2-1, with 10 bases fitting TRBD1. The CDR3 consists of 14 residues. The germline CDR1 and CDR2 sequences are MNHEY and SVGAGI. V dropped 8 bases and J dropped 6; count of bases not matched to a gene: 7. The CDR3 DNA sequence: TGTGCCAGCGCATTGAGGACAGGGGGCAATGAGCAGTTCTTC. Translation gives CASALRTGGNEQFF.

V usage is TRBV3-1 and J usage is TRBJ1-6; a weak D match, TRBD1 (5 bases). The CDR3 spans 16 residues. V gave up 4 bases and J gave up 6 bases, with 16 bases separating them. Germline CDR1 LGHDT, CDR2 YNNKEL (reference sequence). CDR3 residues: CASSRGDGGGNSPLHF. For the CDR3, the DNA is TGTGCCAGCAGCCGGGGGGACGGCGGAGGTAATTCACCCCTCCACTTT.

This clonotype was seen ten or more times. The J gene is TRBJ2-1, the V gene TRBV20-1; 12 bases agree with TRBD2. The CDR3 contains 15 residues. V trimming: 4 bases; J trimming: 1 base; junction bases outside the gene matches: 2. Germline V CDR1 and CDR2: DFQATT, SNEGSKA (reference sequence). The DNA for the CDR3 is TGCAGTGCTACACTAGCGGGGGGTTCCTACAATGAGCAGTTCTTC. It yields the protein CSATLAGGSYNEQFF.

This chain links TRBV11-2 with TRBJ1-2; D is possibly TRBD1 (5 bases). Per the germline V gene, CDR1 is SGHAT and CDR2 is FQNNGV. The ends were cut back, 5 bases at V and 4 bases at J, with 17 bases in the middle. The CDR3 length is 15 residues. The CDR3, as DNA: TGTGCCAGCAGCCCGATCAGGGACGGTATCTATGGCTACACCTTC. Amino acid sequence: CASSPIRDGIYGYTF. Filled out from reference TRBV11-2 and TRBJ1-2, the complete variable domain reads EAGVAQSPRYKIIEKRQSVAFWCNPISGHATLYWYQQILGQGPKLLIQFQNNGVVDDSQLPKDRFSAERLKGVDSTLKIQPAKLEDSAVYLCASSPIRDGIYGYTFGSGTRLTVV.

The CDR3 sequence: CASSRGDRIEQFF. In nucleotides, the CDR3 is TGTGCCAGCAGCCGAGGGGACCGCATTGAGCAGTTCTTC. This rearrangement joins TRBV7-9 to TRBJ2-1; D is possibly TRBD1 or TRBD2 (5 bases each). The CDR3 totals 13 residues. Germline V CDR1 and CDR2: SEHNR, FQNEAQ (reference sequence). Trimming pared 5 bases from V and 9 bases from J, leaving 14 bases between.

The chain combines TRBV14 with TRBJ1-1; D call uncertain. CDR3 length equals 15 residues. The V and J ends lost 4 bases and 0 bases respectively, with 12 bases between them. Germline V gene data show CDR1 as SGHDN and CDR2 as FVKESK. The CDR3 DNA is TGTGCCAGCAGCCCACGGGGATCCATGAACACTGAAGCTTTCTTT. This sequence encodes CASSPRGSMNTEAFF.

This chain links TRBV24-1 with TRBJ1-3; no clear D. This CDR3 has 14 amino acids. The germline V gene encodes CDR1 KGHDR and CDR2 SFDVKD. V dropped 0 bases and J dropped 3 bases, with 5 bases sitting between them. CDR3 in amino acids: CATSDLTLGNTIYF. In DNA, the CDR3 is TGTGCCACCAGTGATTTGACTCTTGGAAACACCATATATTTT.

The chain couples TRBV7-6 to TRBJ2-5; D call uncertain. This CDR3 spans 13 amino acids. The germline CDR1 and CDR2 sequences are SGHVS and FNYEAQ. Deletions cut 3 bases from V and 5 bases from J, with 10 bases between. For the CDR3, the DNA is TGTGCCAGCAGCTTCAGGTCCCCCGAGACCCAGTACTTC. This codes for CASSFRSPETQYF.

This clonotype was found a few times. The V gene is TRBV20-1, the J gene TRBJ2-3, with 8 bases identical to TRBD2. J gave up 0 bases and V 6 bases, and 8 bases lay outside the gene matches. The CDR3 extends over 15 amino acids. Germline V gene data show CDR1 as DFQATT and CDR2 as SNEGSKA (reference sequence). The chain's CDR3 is CSASGRLASTDTQYF. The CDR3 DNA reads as TGCAGTGCCTCGGGGAGACTAGCGAGCACAGATACGCAGTATTTT.

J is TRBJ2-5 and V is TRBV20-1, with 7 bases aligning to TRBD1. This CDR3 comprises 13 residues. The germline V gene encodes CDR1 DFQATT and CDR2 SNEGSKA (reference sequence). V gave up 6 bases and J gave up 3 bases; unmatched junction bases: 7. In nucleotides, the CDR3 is TGCAGTGCCCCGCTTGGGACAGAAGAGACCCAGTACTTC. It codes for CSAPLGTEETQYF.

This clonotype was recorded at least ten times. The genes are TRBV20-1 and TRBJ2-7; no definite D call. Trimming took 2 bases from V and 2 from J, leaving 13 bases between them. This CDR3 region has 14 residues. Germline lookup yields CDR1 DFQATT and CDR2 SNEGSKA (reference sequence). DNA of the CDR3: TGCAGTGCTAGATCTTATAGTAGCACCTACGAGCAGTACTTC. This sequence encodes CSARSYSSTYEQYF.

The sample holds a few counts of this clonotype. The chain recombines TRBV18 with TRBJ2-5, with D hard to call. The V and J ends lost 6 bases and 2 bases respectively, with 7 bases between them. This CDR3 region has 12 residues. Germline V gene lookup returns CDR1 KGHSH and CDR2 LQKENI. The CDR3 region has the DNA TGTGCCAGCTCGTTCACTCAAGAGACCCAGTACTTC. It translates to CASSFTQETQYF.

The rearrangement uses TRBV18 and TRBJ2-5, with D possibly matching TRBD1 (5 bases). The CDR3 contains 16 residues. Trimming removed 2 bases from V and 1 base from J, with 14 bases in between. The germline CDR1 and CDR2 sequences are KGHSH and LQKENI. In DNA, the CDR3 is TGTGCCAGCTCACCAGTTCATGACAGCCTCCAAGAGACCCAGTACTTC. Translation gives CASSPVHDSLQETQYF.

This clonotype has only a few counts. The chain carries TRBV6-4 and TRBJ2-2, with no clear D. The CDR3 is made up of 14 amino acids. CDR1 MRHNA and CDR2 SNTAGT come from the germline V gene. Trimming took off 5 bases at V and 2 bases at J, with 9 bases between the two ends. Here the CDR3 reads CASSLYGNTGELFF. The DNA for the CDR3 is TGTGCCAGCAGTTTATACGGTAACACCGGGGAGCTGTTTTTT.

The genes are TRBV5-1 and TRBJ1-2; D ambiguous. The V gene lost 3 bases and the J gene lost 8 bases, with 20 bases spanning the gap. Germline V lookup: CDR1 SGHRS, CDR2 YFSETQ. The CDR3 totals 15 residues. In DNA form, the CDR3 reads TGCGCCAGCAGCTCGGACGGTCACCCCAGGATGGGCTACACCTTC. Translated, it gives CASSSDGHPRMGYTF.

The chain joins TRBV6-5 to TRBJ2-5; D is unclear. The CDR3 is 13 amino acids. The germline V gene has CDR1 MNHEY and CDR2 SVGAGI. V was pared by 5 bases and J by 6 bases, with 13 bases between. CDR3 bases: TGTGCCAGCAGTGTTGGGGTACCACAGACCCAGTACTTC. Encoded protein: CASSVGVPQTQYF.

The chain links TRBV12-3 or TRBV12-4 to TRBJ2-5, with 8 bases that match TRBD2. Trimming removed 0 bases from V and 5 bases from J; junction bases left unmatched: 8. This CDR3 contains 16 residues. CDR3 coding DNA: TGTGCCAGCAGTTTAGCGTCCCGGGGGGGTGAGGAGACCCAGTACTTC. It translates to CASSLASRGGEETQYF.

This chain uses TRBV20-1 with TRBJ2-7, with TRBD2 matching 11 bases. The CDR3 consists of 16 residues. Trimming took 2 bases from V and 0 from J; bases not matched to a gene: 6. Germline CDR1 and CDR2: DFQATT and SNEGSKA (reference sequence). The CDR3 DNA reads TGCAGTGCTAGACCTAGACTAGCGGGGAGCTCCTACGAGCAGTACGTC. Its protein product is CSARPRLAGSSYEQYV.

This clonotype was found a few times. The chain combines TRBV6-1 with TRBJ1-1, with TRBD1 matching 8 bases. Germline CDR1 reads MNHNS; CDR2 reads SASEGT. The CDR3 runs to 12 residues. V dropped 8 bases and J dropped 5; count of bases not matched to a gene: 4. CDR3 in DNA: TGTGCCAGCTTAACAGGGGGAACTGAAGCTTTCTTT. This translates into CASLTGGTEAFF.

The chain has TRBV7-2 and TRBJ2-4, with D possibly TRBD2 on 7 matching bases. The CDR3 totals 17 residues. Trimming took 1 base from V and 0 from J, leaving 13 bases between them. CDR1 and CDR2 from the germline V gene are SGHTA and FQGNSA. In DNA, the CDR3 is TGTGCCAGCAGCTTAGTAGTGCGGGGGCTAGCCAAAAACATTCAGTACTTC. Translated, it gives CASSLVVRGLAKNIQYF.

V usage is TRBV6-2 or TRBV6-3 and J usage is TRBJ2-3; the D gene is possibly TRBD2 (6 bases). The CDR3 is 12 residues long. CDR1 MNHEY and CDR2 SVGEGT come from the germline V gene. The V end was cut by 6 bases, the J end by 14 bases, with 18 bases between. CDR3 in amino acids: CASSPAGTMWYF. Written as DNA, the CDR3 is TGTGCCAGCAGCCCCGCGGGAACGATGTGGTATTTT.

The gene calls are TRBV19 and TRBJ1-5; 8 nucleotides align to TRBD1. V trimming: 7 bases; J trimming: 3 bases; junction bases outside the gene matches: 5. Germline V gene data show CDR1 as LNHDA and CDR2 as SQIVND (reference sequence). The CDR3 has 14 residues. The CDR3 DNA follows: TGTGCCAGTACTGAGACAGGGGTCAATCAGCCCCAGCATTTT. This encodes CASTETGVNQPQHF.

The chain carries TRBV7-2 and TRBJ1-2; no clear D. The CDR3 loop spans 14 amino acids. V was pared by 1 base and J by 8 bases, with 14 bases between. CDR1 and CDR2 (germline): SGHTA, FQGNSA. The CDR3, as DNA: TGTGCCAGCAGCTTAGGATTTCGACGCACGGGCTACACCTTC. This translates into CASSLGFRRTGYTF.

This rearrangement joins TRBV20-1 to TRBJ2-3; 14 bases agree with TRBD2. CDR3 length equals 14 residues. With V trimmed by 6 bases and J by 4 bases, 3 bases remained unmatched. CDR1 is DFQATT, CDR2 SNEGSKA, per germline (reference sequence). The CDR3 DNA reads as TGCAGTGCCCGGACTAGCGGGGGGTCAGATACGCAGTATTTT. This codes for CSARTSGGSDTQYF.

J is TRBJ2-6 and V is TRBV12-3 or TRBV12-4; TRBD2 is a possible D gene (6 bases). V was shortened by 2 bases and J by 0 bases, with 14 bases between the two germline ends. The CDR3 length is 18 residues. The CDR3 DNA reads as TGTGCCAGCAGTTTACTAGGTCGGCGGGACTCTGGGGCCAACGTCCTGACTTTC. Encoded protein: CASSLLGRRDSGANVLTF.